Listed below are T cell receptor beta chains from one sample, sequenced in a study of control samples from healthy donors and cancer patients. The data were produced by immunoSEQ multiplex PCR, yet TCRdb's version contains in-frame clones alone and is incomplete. The table includes approximately 110,000 clones, around 82% detected once. Input material: blood. The receptors were sampled from a woman aged 45-59 years in good health. The CDR3 runs from the conserved cysteine through the conserved F or W. The order of the fields is D gene, V gene, J gene, clone size, CDR3 DNA, CDR3 protein. D genes are given only for firm matches. Size is omitted from some rows. Given values are once, few, many or a class for expanded clones.

D: NA
V: TRBV11-2
J: TRBJ2-7
size: NA
DNA: TGTGCCAGCAGCTTAGGACCACGGGTTTACGAGCAGTACTTC
CDR3: CASSLGPRVYEQYF

D: TRBD1
V: TRBV25-1
J: TRBJ1-4
size: NA
DNA: TGTGCCAGCAGTGAATATATGGGACAGAGAAATGAAAAACTGTTTTTT
CDR3: CASSEYMGQRNEKLFF

D: NA
V: TRBV4-2
J: TRBJ1-2
size: NA
DNA: TGTGCCAGCAGCCAAGCCTCGGGATTCATCGTTAACTATGGCTACACCTTC
CDR3: CASSQASGFIVNYGYTF

D: NA
V: TRBV7-8
J: TRBJ2-6
size: NA
DNA: TGTGCCAGCAGCTACCCGACAGGCTCTGGGGCCAACGTCCTGACTTTC
CDR3: CASSYPTGSGANVLTF

D: NA
V: TRBV11-2
J: TRBJ2-7
size: few
DNA: TGTGCCAGCAGCTTAGTTCAGCCTGTCTACGAGCAGTACTTC
CDR3: CASSLVQPVYEQYF

D: NA
V: TRBV19
J: TRBJ1-3
size: few
DNA: TGTGCCAGTAGTATATGGCGTCAGGGTAAAAACACCATATATTTT
CDR3: CASSIWRQGKNTIYF

D: NA
V: TRBV28
J: TRBJ1-6
size: NA
DNA: TGTGCCAGCAGTTTAAATAATTCACCCCTCCACTTT
CDR3: CASSLNNSPLHF

D: NA
V: TRBV3-1/TRBV3-2
J: TRBJ2-7
size: once
DNA: TGTGCCAGCAGCCAAGATCATGGGGGCGGCGAGCAGTACTTC
CDR3: CASSQDHGGGEQYF

D: TRBD1
V: TRBV19
J: TRBJ1-1
size: once
DNA: TGTGCCAGTACCCTACCGGACAGGGGGCGTACTGAAGCTTTCTTT
CDR3: CASTLPDRGRTEAFF

D: TRBD2
V: TRBV2
J: TRBJ2-3
size: NA
DNA: TGTGCCAGCAGCCCTACCCGGGCTAGCGGGGCAGATACGCAGTATTTT
CDR3: CASSPTRASGADTQYF

D: NA
V: TRBV7-2
J: TRBJ2-2
size: NA
DNA: TGTGCCAGCGGTCCTTGGGGCACCGGGGAGCTGTTTTTT
CDR3: CASGPWGTGELFF

D: NA
V: TRBV28
J: TRBJ1-1
size: NA
DNA: TGTGCCAGCAGTTTGAGGAAAGGGGGTTTAAACGATGAAGCTTTCTTT
CDR3: CASSLRKGGLNDEAFF

D: TRBD2
V: TRBV7-8
J: TRBJ2-4
size: NA
DNA: TGTGCCAGCAGCTTGACTAGCGGGAGCCAAAACATTCAGTACTTC
CDR3: CASSLTSGSQNIQYF

D: TRBD1
V: TRBV19
J: TRBJ2-3
size: NA
DNA: TGTGCCAGTAGTGACAGGGGAGGAAGCACAGATACGCAGTATTTT
CDR3: CASSDRGGSTDTQYF

D: NA
V: TRBV4-1
J: TRBJ2-3
size: NA
DNA: TGCGCCAGCAGCCAAGACAGGGTTGCGCAGTATTTT
CDR3: CASSQDRVAQYF

D: NA
V: TRBV23-1
J: TRBJ2-3
size: NA
DNA: TGCGCCAGCACCCCCTTGGGGCTAGATACGCAGTATTTT
CDR3: CASTPLGLDTQYF

D: TRBD1
V: TRBV3-1/TRBV3-2
J: TRBJ1-3
size: NA
DNA: TGTGCCAGCAGCCAAGATCTTGGTTTCGGGACAGGGGCTGGAAACACCATATATTTT
CDR3: CASSQDLGFGTGAGNTIYF

D: NA
V: TRBV5-8
J: TRBJ2-5
size: NA
DNA: TGTGCCAGCAGCCTGCGGGTCGGGACCCAGTACTTC
CDR3: CASSLRVGTQYF

D: NA
V: TRBV5-1
J: TRBJ2-1
size: NA
DNA: TGCGCCAGCAGCTTGGGGGGGTACAGCTCCTACAATGAGCAGTTCTTC
CDR3: CASSLGGYSSYNEQFF

D: NA
V: TRBV11-3
J: TRBJ1-1
size: NA
DNA: TGTGCCAGCAGCCCGACAGTATTGAACACTGAAGCTTTCTTT
CDR3: CASSPTVLNTEAFF

D: NA
V: TRBV28
J: TRBJ1-3
size: NA
DNA: TGTGCCAGCAGTTTCGATACCGGAGACACCATATATTTT
CDR3: CASSFDTGDTIYF

D: NA
V: TRBV29-1
J: TRBJ1-5
size: NA
DNA: TGCAGCGTGACACAGGATAGCAATCAGCCCCAGCATTTT
CDR3: CSVTQDSNQPQHF

D: TRBD2
V: TRBV19
J: TRBJ2-3
size: NA
DNA: TGTGCCAGTAGTATTTCTAGCGGGAGGGCCCTCAAAGATACGCAGTATTTT
CDR3: CASSISSGRALKDTQYF

D: NA
V: TRBV5-8
J: TRBJ2-5
size: NA
DNA: TGTGCCAGCAGCTTGTACAGCCAAGAGACCCAGTACTTC
CDR3: CASSLYSQETQYF

D: NA
V: TRBV3-1/TRBV3-2
J: TRBJ1-1
size: once
DNA: TGTGCCAGCAGCCAAGTTCAAGGGGCGGAAGCTTTCTTT
CDR3: CASSQVQGAEAFF

D: TRBD2
V: TRBV28
J: TRBJ2-7
size: few
DNA: TGTGCCAGCAGTTTACTCGGACTAGCGGACTCCTACGAGCAGTACTTC
CDR3: CASSLLGLADSYEQYF

D: NA
V: TRBV18
J: TRBJ1-6
size: once
DNA: TGTGCCAGCTCACTCCGGGACATAGCCTCACCCCTCCACTTT
CDR3: CASSLRDIASPLHF

D: TRBD1
V: TRBV19
J: TRBJ1-3
size: few
DNA: TGTGCCAGTGGGGACAGCTTGGTAGCGGACACCATATATTTT
CDR3: CASGDSLVADTIYF

D: NA
V: TRBV24-1
J: TRBJ2-7
size: few
DNA: TGTGCCACCAGTGATTACGTAGGCGGGCTTTATACCTACGAGCAGTACTTC
CDR3: CATSDYVGGLYTYEQYF